Following are 6 T cell receptor beta chains from one sample sequenced in a study of T cell responses to AZD1222 COVID-19 vaccine. TCRdb keeps only in-frame clones here, not all; method: immunoSEQ multiplex PCR. The repertoire includes 100,000 to 150,000 clones, about nine tenths of them detected once, and under 1.2% sits in the top ten. The material was peripheral blood, obtained on day 0 of AZD1222 vaccination. These receptors originate from an adult in good health.

This clone was recorded only once. The chain uses TRBV11-2 and TRBJ2-7; 10 bases line up with TRBD2. J gave up 2 bases and V 4 bases, and 11 bases lay outside the gene matches. Germline CDR1 and CDR2: SGHAT and FQNNGV. The CDR3 sequence is 17 residues long. CDR3 region: CASSSTVGGLAAYEQYF. In DNA form, the CDR3 reads TGTGCCAGCAGCTCGACGGTCGGTGGACTAGCGGCCTACGAGCAGTACTTC.

The CDR3 is CASSLADRMNTEAFF. The CDR3 DNA reads TGTGCCAGCAGTCTAGCGGACAGGATGAACACTGAAGCTTTCTTT. V and J are TRBV28 and TRBJ1-1; TRBD1 matches at 7 bases. The V segment lost 5 bases and the J segment 0 bases; nucleotides outside the gene matches: 6. Looked up from germline, CDR1 is MDHEN and CDR2 is SYDVKM. CDR3 length equals 15 residues.

The rearrangement joins TRBV5-5 to TRBJ2-7; 10 bases are a match to TRBD2. The CDR3 spans 17 residues. Germline CDR1 and CDR2: SGHKS and YYEKEE (reference sequence). V was pared by 4 bases and J by 7 bases, with 17 bases of the junction left unmatched. CDR3 residues: CASSPRASGSPPREQYF. The CDR3 DNA is TGTGCCAGCAGCCCCCGGGCTAGCGGGAGCCCCCCTAGGGAGCAGTACTTC.

This sequence joins TRBV28 and TRBJ2-3; 8 positions agree with TRBD1. The CDR3 length is 17 residues. Germline V gene lookup returns CDR1 MDHEN and CDR2 SYDVKM. The junction had 12 bases not matched to a gene; V was cut back by 6 bases and J by 1 base. The DNA for the CDR3 is TGTGCCAGCAGGTACCCCCCCGGACAGGGAGGCACAGATACGCAGTATTTT. Its protein product is CASRYPPGQGGTDTQYF.

This chain uses TRBV19 with TRBJ2-3; D unresolved. Germline CDR1 and CDR2: LNHDA and SQIVND (reference sequence). V lost 3 bases and J lost 2, with 9 bases in between. The CDR3 runs 14 residues. Here the CDR3 reads CASSIRFITDTQYF. CDR3 DNA sequence: TGTGCCAGTAGTATTAGGTTTATCACAGATACGCAGTATTTT.

The chain uses TRBV7-8 and TRBJ2-3; 8 bases agree with TRBD1. Unmatched junction bases numbered 11, after V lost 5 bases and J lost 4 bases. Germline V gene sequence: CDR1 SGHVS, CDR2 FQNEAQ. This CDR3 region has 16 residues. In nucleotides, the CDR3 is TGTGCCAGCAGCCCTCTCGGACAGGGCGGGTCAGATACGCAGTATTTT. Protein product: CASSPLGQGGSDTQYF. Using reference TRBV7-8 and TRBJ2-3 for the parts outside the CDR3, the full variable domain is GAGVSQSPRYKVAKRGQDVALRCDPISGHVSLFWYQQALGQGPEFLTYFQNEAQLDKSGLPSDRFFAERPEGSVSTLKIQRTQQEDSAVYLCASSPLGQGGSDTQYFGPGTRLTVL.